This paragraph reports one TCR beta chain. The antigen this receptor binds is unknown. Base quality data are lacking; no much larger clone is found one base away. The record originates from a study of cytomegalovirus exposure and HLA in healthy donors (dated by TCRdb to 2017 to 2019). General notes on the study: According to an earlier analysis of a few hundred of the donors, about 179 million T cells yielded roughly 110 million unique TCR beta sequences and about 300 Gb of sequence data. A later genetic analysis took genome-wide SNP genotypes for about 65% of the roughly 670 donors and used that subset as a discovery cohort. A later analysis re-examined previously published TCR beta repertoires from more than 600 donors and added high-resolution HLA genotyping to investigate patterns of TCR occurrence. A separate validation cohort of 100 to 150 different subjects was used in addition to the approximately 640-subject first cohort. To predict cytomegalovirus infection status, the study combined high-throughput TCR immunosequencing, statistical association of individual TCRs with disease status, and machine learning. An early release covering 500 to 750 HLA-typed donors comprised approximately 300 gigabases of sequencing data and approximately 85 million unique TCR sequences. The study aimed to test whether cataloging public T cell receptors could reveal signatures of past pathogen exposure. Among some 400 genotyped donors of the cohort, an average of around 240,000 unique TCR beta nucleotide sequences were sequenced per donor, around a sixth of them non-productive. Donor age, sex, ethnicity and CMV serostatus were collected together with the repertoire data. An earlier analysis of fewer than 700 of the donors applied high-throughput TCR beta sequencing to assess whether each TCR beta V gene segment acted as functional or pseudogenic. Every discovery cohort repertoire had been produced on one sequencing platform. Of the approximately 400 genotyped donors, less than 90% were placed in the genetic ancestry cluster associated with self-reported Caucasian donors. The study used immunosequencing to profile the T cell repertoires of under 700 subjects and linked those repertoires to cytomegalovirus serostatus. About five DR-DQ haplotypes were treated as single units for association and clustering because of strong linkage in the cohort. Class I and class II HLA loci were covered by the typing at four-digit resolution. The number of typed donors differed by locus: about 629-630 for A, B, C, DRB1 and DQB1; roughly 510 for DQA1; approximately 600 for DPA1; and about 450 for DPB1. In the later analysis, no new phenotypic data were used to find candidate immune exposures; instead, reliance was placed on TCR beta sequences and their occurrence across donors. Findings and caveats that apply to the study as a whole: A further reported finding was that TCR beta sequences accurately predicted the HLA-A and HLA-B alleles for most subjects in the first cohort. According to the authors, the approach could potentially be generalized to other disease states and immunological phenotypes. The earlier analysis of fewer than 750 of the donors excluded fewer than 20 rarely observed V segments, including chromosome 9 orphons, because counts were too low. The classifier was reported to diagnose cytomegalovirus status with high specificity and sensitivity in both the original cohort and the validation cohort. At a false discovery rate of 0.05, a later analysis linked 16,000 or so TCR beta sequences to specific HLA alleles. The presence/absence analyses assumed that sequencing depth was roughly uniform across donors, and that assumption may not be true. A cluster of highly shared sequence variants was judged likely to represent a technical artifact of the sequencing pipeline. In a later analysis, most CMV-associated TCR beta chains were found to appear HLA-restricted, with HLA associations seemingly driven largely by CMV exposure. A few of the identified cytomegalovirus-associated TCR beta chains were confirmed in vitro to be specific for cytomegalovirus antigens. According to a later genetic analysis, donors in an Asian-associated ancestry cluster had fewer N-insertions in productive TCRs than the approximately 670-donor mean. A later genetic analysis associated a missense DCLRE1C variant with V-gene and J-gene trimming of TCR beta chains, and an independent cohort replicated the association. Linkage disequilibrium might explain the correlated functional status among segregating V segments, but an unknown experimental factor could not be ruled out. In a later analysis, the rate of TCR association differed among HLA loci, with DRB1 alleles having the most associated TCRs and HLA-C alleles having the fewest. In a later analysis, HLA-associated TCR beta chains showed more clonal expansion and lower generation probabilities than non-associated chains that were equally common. This cohort had only TCR beta chains sequenced, and the lack of alpha or paired-chain data limited which features could be detected. When HLA alleles, especially DR and DQ, strongly co-occurred, TCR associations were difficult to assign to individual alleles. While some public TCRs were present in many individuals, most TCR sequences turned up only very rarely across donors. Broadly in line with IMGT annotations, most TCR beta V segments showed up in productive rearrangements about 87% or about 30% of the time in an earlier analysis of 587 of the donors. CMV serostatus was the only immune exposure information available for the cohort. Because some donors lacked HLA typing at each locus, the association tests relied only on the typed subset. In a later analysis, several top co-occurrence clusters were reported to appear linked to parvovirus B19, influenza, CMV and Epstein-Barr virus. In the study, some 180 TCR beta chains were listed as associated with cytomegalovirus.

In total, 600 or so healthy bone marrow donors made up the cohort. At the time of sampling, all cohort members were nominally healthy, though unrecorded immune exposures were likely present. The donor was CMV seropositive and belonged to the group of more than 250 seropositive cohort members. Each donor provided a peripheral blood sample, and peripheral blood mononuclear cells were used for TCR beta sequencing. The Qiagen DNeasy Blood Extraction Kit was used to extract genomic DNA from the blood cell samples. To prepare the library, the immunoSEQ multiplex PCR assay was applied. For the multiplex PCR, a mixture combining 60 forward primers for TCR Vbeta segments and 13 reverse primers for TCR Jbeta segments was used. The CDR3 region of rearranged TCR beta genes was amplified from genomic DNA by a multiplex PCR assay. The amplified TCR beta libraries were sequenced on the Illumina HiSeq System as 87-base-pair reads. In the authors' own workflow: Across the 640 or so repertoires, a later analysis counted 60 million to 90 million unique TCR beta chains, roughly 11 million of which were shared by at least two donors. A nearest-neighbor algorithm error-corrected the raw reads and collapsed the reads into unique sequences, merging closely related sequences to remove PCR and sequencing errors. V, D and J gene segments were assigned by aligning CDR3 sequences to IMGT reference sequences. Each retained sequence needed at least a six-nucleotide match to both a V gene segment and a J gene segment. A rearrangement counted as productive if the CDR3 had no stop codons and remained in frame with V and J, and every other rearrangement counted as non-productive. CDR3 was defined according to IMGT convention as the region running from the second conserved V-encoded cysteine to the conserved J-encoded phenylalanine. The earlier analysis of a few hundred of the donors excluded any sequence lacking an unambiguous match to a single V gene segment. An earlier analysis of 587 of the donors called V segments functional above 56.7% productive rearrangements and segregating when the between-donor standard deviation exceeded 5%. A statistical classification framework was built to diagnose cytomegalovirus status from the catalog of TCR beta chain sequences. A later analysis assigned V and J genes by comparing TCR nucleotide sequences with IMGT/GENE-DB human TR gene sequences. A later analysis assigned CDR3 sequences and most-parsimonious VDJ recombination scenarios with the TCRdist pipeline. A later analysis defined each TCR beta chain by its CDR3 amino acid sequence plus V-gene family, and excluded reads lacking a unique V-gene family. In a later analysis, 500 to 700 highly shared, low-generation-probability nucleotide sequences were removed to address suspected cross-contamination and a sequencing artifact. In a later analysis, a clonal expansion index was calculated for each public chain from normalized within-repertoire ranks of inferred template counts. A later analysis computed generation probabilities with a VDJ recombination model fitted to out-of-frame rearrangements, and checked the results against IGoR. In a later analysis, hypergeometric tests were used to score TCR-TCR, TCR-HLA and TCR-CMV co-occurrence, with a repertoire-size bias correction applied to TCR pairs. False discovery rates were estimated in a later analysis by permuting HLA or CMV assignments 20 times. In a later analysis, co-occurring TCRs were grouped with DBSCAN, and TCRdist sequence similarity was added when clustering was performed within HLA-allele-positive subsets. Co-occurrence clustering excluded repertoires with fewer than 30,000 or more than 120,000 public chains, plus five with anomalous nucleotide sharing. In its TCRdb copy, this immuneACCESS table keeps in-frame sequences only and misses some clones. Where compared with another copy, unresolved V genes explain less than half of these, and the others have no known cause. For V, J and clone size, that table is used; D and trimming come from the DNA. Recorded for this sample are about 120,000 clones; 77% of them occurred a single time. Of the sample, roughly 3.9% is held by the ten largest clones.

Sequencing input: PBMCs. This TCR came from a male donor in good health and CMV-seropositive.

The CDR3 reads as follows: CASHAPDRCKFF. The DNA is TGTGCCAGCCATGCCCCGGACAGGTGTAAGTTCTTC. The sequence joins TRBV6-1 to TRBJ2-1; the central 7 bases match TRBD1. Reading the germline V gene gives CDR1 MNHNS and CDR2 SASEGT. The CDR3 numbers 12 residues from cysteine through phenylalanine. CDR3 DNA only is kept here, 36 bases in frame from base 1. Trimming takes 8 bases off V and 14 bases off J; junction bases not matched to a gene: 12.